This T cell receptor beta chain is from a study of human T cells and chemical hapten exposure. V was pared by 5 bases and J by 3 bases, with 10 bases between. The CDR3 has 14 amino acids. Germline CDR1 reads KGHDR; CDR2 reads SFDVKD. TCRdb redid the calling of the RACE reads with MiXCR, one entry per CDR3 protein. The data show about 140,000 distinct CDR3 sequences, 12% seen once. Time point here: patch test 2, 6 weeks after DPC sensitization. Treatment defined: therapeutic diphenylcyclopropenone sensitization with weekly scalp DPC. The TCR originated in a woman aged 45-65 years with alopecia areata. Some clones in this sample may be carry-over from other donors' samples. This chain links TRBV24-1 with TRBJ1-5; possible D gene TRBD1, 6 bases. The sequenced sample was whole blood, obtained in connection with sensitization to the hapten diphenylcyclopropenone (DPC). The CDR3 sequence: CATSVGGPNQPQHF. The CDR3 bases are TGTGCCACCAGTGTCGGGGGCCCCAATCAGCCCCAGCATTTT.